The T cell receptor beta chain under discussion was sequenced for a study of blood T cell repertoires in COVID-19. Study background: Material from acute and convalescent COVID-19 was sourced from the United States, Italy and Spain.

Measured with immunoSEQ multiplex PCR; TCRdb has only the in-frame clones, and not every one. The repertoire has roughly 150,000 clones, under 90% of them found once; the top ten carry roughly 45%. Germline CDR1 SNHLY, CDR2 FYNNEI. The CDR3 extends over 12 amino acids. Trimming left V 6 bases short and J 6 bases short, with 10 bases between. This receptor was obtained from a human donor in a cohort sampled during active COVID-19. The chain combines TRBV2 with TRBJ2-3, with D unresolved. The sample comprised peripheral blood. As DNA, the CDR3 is TGTGCCAGCAGACGCCAGAAGGATACGCAGTATTTT. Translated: CASRRQKDTQYF.